Below, 20 T cell receptor beta chains from the same sample are listed, as sequenced in a study of T cells in Graves' hyperthyroidism and ophthalmopathy. Researchers took RNA transcripts and amplified the TCR beta CDR3 regions from them. An initial round of RT-PCR targeting the TCR CDR3 relied on the HTBI primer set. TCRdb called the multiplex PCR reads again in MiXCR, with one record for every CDR3 protein. The repertoire holds 300,000 to 450,000 distinct CDR3 sequences, with approximately 15% as singletons. The material sequenced was blood. All receptors come from a woman aged 25 to 39 with Graves' ophthalmopathy.

This clonotype occurred many times. The chain is built from TRBV7-2 and TRBJ2-7; weak D call: TRBD1 (6 bases). This CDR3 spans 13 amino acids. The V gene lost 5 bases and the J gene lost 6 bases, with 14 bases spanning the gap. Germline CDR1 and CDR2: SGHTA and FQGNSA. Here the CDR3 reads CASSPTQGFEQYF. DNA of the CDR3: TGTGCCAGCAGCCCCACGCAGGGGTTCGAGCAGTACTTC.

This clonotype was seen ten or more times. V and J are TRBV3-1 and TRBJ2-3; 11 nucleotides line up with TRBD2. Germline CDR1 LGHDT, CDR2 YNNKEL (reference sequence). J gave up 2 bases and V 4 bases, and 8 bases lay outside the gene matches. This CDR3 spans 17 amino acids. In nucleotides, the CDR3 is TGTGCCAGCAGCCGTCGGCGACTAGCGGGAAACACAGATACGCAGTATTTT. It is translated as CASSRRRLAGNTDTQYF.

This clonotype was seen repeatedly, ten times or more. This chain links TRBV7-2 with TRBJ2-7, with D possibly matching TRBD2 (6 bases). The germline gives CDR1 SGHTA, CDR2 FQGNSA. This CDR3 region has 13 residues. Trimming took off 0 bases at V and 5 bases at J, with 8 bases between the two ends. The chain's CDR3 is CASSLAGGNEQYF. CDR3 nucleotides: TGTGCCAGCAGCTTAGCGGGGGGAAACGAGCAGTACTTC.

This clonotype was counted a few times. The genes are TRBV5-1 and TRBJ1-2; D is unclear. Trimming pared 6 bases from V and 4 bases from J, leaving 13 bases between. In germline, CDR1 is SGHRS, CDR2 YFSETQ. CDR3 length equals 13 residues. As DNA, the CDR3 is TGCGCCAGCACCCAAACCACGGGCTATGGCTACACCTTC. Protein sequence: CASTQTTGYGYTF.

This clonotype has ten or more counts. The CDR3 reads CASSSPGQNNEKLFF. The CDR3 DNA sequence: TGTGCCAGCAGCTCACCGGGACAGAATAATGAAAAACTGTTTTTT. The chain combines TRBV28 with TRBJ1-4; 7 bases fit TRBD1. CDR1 MDHEN and CDR2 SYDVKM come from the germline V gene. Germline trimming cut 6 bases from V and 4 bases from J; bases unmatched to any gene: 8. There are 15 residues in the CDR3.

The table lists this clonotype with many counts. The DNA for the CDR3 is TGCAGTGCTCAAGTGGGGGTCGAAAACACAGGGACCGTAGACGCTGAAGCTTTCTTT. It translates to CSAQVGVENTGTVDAEAFF. The V call is TRBV20-1, the J call TRBJ1-1; TRBD1 is a possible D gene (6 bases). This CDR3 has 19 residues. With 5 bases removed from V and 6 bases from J, the gap between germline ends came to 34 bases. Germline V gene lookup returns CDR1 DFQATT and CDR2 SNEGSKA (reference sequence).

In this sample, this clonotype turned up many times. The chain has TRBV19 and TRBJ1-5, with unresolved D. Per the germline V gene, CDR1 is LNHDA and CDR2 is SQIVND (reference sequence). V was trimmed by 7 bases and J by 1 base, leaving 8 bases between them. CDR3 length: 13 amino acids. The CDR3 DNA is TGTGCCAGTATTAGCGACAGCAATCAGCCCCAGCATTTT. This sequence encodes CASISDSNQPQHF. The full variable domain, its missing parts supplied by reference TRBV19 and TRBJ1-5, is DGGITQSPKYLFRKEGQNVTLSCEQNLNHDAMYWYRQDPGQGLRLIYYSQIVNDFQKGDIAEGYSVSREKKESFPLTVTSAQKNPTAFYLCASISDSNQPQHFGDGTRLSIL.

This clonotype has at least ten counts. This chain uses TRBV10-3 with TRBJ1-2, with D possibly matching TRBD1 (5 bases). Looked up from germline, CDR1 is ENHRY and CDR2 is SYGVKD. V was cut by 3 bases and J by 5 bases, with 19 bases left in between. The CDR3 totals 16 residues. The CDR3 region is CAISELTRGLGYGYTF. The CDR3 nucleotides are TGTGCCATCAGTGAATTGACGAGGGGTCTCGGGTATGGCTACACCTTC.

This clonotype has a count of ten or more. In DNA, the CDR3 is TGTGCCAGCACTATACAGGACTATGGCTACACCTTC. Amino acids: CASTIQDYGYTF. The chain joins TRBV28 to TRBJ1-2; possibly TRBD1 for D (5 bases). CDR3 length equals 12 residues. Germline V lookup: CDR1 MDHEN, CDR2 SYDVKM. V gave up 7 bases and J gave up 3 bases, with 9 bases separating them.

There are many counts of this clonotype. The chain joins TRBV6-4 to TRBJ1-4, with a possible D match to TRBD1 (5 bases). The CDR3 runs to 15 residues. Germline-derived CDR1 and CDR2 are MRHNA and SNTAGT. The V gene lost 5 bases and the J gene lost 4 bases, with 14 bases spanning the gap. The DNA for the CDR3 is TGTGCCAGCAGTCCCTATGCGGGGGGTAATGAAAAACTGTTTTTT. It codes for CASSPYAGGNEKLFF.

The CDR3 sequence is CATMDRGLTDTQYF. The CDR3 bases are TGTGCCACTATGGACAGGGGACTCACAGATACGCAGTATTTT. V is TRBV19 and J is TRBJ2-3; 9 bases align to TRBD1. The CDR3 covers 14 residues. CDR1 and CDR2 from the germline V gene are LNHDA and SQIVND (reference sequence). J gave up 2 bases and V 10 bases, and 7 bases lay outside the gene matches.

Ten or more counts support this clonotype. V usage is TRBV27 and J usage is TRBJ2-3, with 8 bases that match TRBD2. The V gene's germline CDR1 is MNHEY and CDR2 SMNVEV (reference sequence). V trimming: 8 bases; J trimming: 6 bases; junction bases outside the gene matches: 13. This CDR3 is built from 15 residues. CDR3 protein: CASGGSGGVFDTQYF. The CDR3 DNA follows: TGTGCCAGCGGAGGGAGCGGGGGAGTTTTCGATACGCAGTATTTT.

The rearrangement uses TRBV6-1 and TRBJ2-7; D is tentatively TRBD1 or TRBD2 (5 bases each). In germline, CDR1 is MNHNS, CDR2 SASEGT. The V and J ends lost 6 bases and 5 bases respectively, with 14 bases between them. The CDR3 loop spans 13 amino acids. The CDR3 region is CASSQLGEDEQYF. CDR3 DNA: TGTGCCAGCAGCCAACTGGGGGAAGACGAGCAGTACTTC.

This clonotype was recorded a few times. The J gene is TRBJ2-3, the V gene TRBV27; 8 bases are a match to TRBD2. The CDR3 loop spans 15 amino acids. Per germline, CDR1 MNHEY and CDR2 SMNVEV (reference sequence). The J segment lost 1 base and the V segment lost 8 bases, leaving 8 bases of the junction unmatched. In DNA, the CDR3 is TGTGCCAGCGGTTATACGGGGGGGGGCACAGATACGCAGTATTTT. It encodes CASGYTGGGTDTQYF.

This clonotype was recorded at least ten times. The chain employs TRBV20-1 and TRBJ2-5, with D tentatively TRBD2 (6 bases). Trimming left V 2 bases short and J 0 bases short, with 19 bases between. The CDR3 extends over 17 amino acids. CDR1 is DFQATT, CDR2 SNEGSKA, per germline (reference sequence). The CDR3 nucleotides read TGCAGTGCTAGAAACCAACCCGGCGGGGAGTACCAAGAGACCCAGTACTTC. It codes for CSARNQPGGEYQETQYF.

In this sample, this clonotype turned up many times. V usage is TRBV30 and J usage is TRBJ1-4, with D possibly matching TRBD1 (6 bases). The CDR3 is 15 residues long. V was shortened by 2 bases and J by 3 bases, with 13 bases between the two germline ends. Germline lookup yields CDR1 GTSNPN and CDR2 SVGIG (reference sequence). This CDR3 reads CAWSKVGAPNEKLFF. The DNA for the CDR3 is TGTGCCTGGAGTAAGGTGGGGGCGCCTAATGAAAAACTGTTTTTT.

This clonotype showed up many times. The gene calls are TRBV10-1 and TRBJ1-4, with 10 bases aligning to TRBD1. The CDR3 extends over 15 amino acids. Trimming cost V 0 bases and J 7 bases; bases outside gene matches: 2. Germline V gives CDR1 WNHNN, CDR2 SYGVQD (reference sequence). For the CDR3, the DNA is TGCGCCAGCAGTGAGTCGACAGGGGGCCGTGAAAAACTGTTTTTT. Its translation is CASSESTGGREKLFF.

This clonotype was recorded only once. Being one base from a much bigger clone, this may be a read error. The chain has TRBV28 and TRBJ1-6, with D possibly being TRBD1 (5 bases). CDR1 MDHEN and CDR2 SYDVKM come from the germline V gene. The CDR3 sequence is 16 residues long. This CDR3 reads CASSVGGAPYNPPLHF. In DNA form, the CDR3 reads TGTGCCAGCAGTGTGGGGGGAGCCCCCTATAATCCACCCCTCCACTTT.

This clonotype was picked up many times. This chain joins TRBV28 and TRBJ1-6; D uncertain. Trimming removed 3 bases at V and 0 bases at J, with 3 bases between. Germline values: CDR1 MDHEN, CDR2 SYDVKM. The CDR3 is made up of 14 amino acids. CDR3 nucleotides: TGTGCCAGCAGTTTCCGCTCCTATAATTCACCCCTCCACTTT. It codes for CASSFRSYNSPLHF.

In regard to this clonotype: This may stem from a read error, because a much larger clone lies one nucleotide away. The chain recombines TRBV5-1 with TRBJ1-1; 8 positions agree with TRBD1. This CDR3 has 15 residues. CDR1 and CDR2 from the germline V gene are SGHRS and YFSETQ. Written as DNA, the CDR3 is TGCGCCAGCAGCTTACAGGGGGGGGGAAACACTGAAGCTCTCTTT. It encodes CASSLQGGGNTEALF.